What follows is one TCR beta chain and its context. The antigen is not known. PBMCs, at least 6 million per sample, were isolated. The entry originates in a study of blood T cells in healthy people across ages. Germline CDR1 and CDR2: LGHDT and YNNKEL (reference sequence). V was shortened by 0 bases and J by 2 bases, with 23 bases between the two germline ends. This CDR3 contains 19 residues. Study-level findings and limits: TCR beta diversity correlated strongly with naive T cell percentage.

For the second PCR, which ran for about 7 to 12 cycles, a sample-barcoded 5' primer and a J-beta primer mix were used. At least 2.5 million CDR3-containing paired-end reads were obtained per sample. A single record per CDR3 protein comes from TCRdb applying MiXCR to the 5' RACE reads. The table records about 1.8 million distinct CDR3 sequences, 49% of them present only once. Material: blood. This chain uses TRBV3-1 with TRBJ2-7; maybe TRBD2 (6 bases). This sequence originates from a woman aged 40 to 50 in good health. CDR3 residues: CASSQDGTGGRAFTYEQYF. The CDR3 DNA is TGTGCCAGCAGCCAAGATGGGACCGGGGGAAGGGCCTTCACCTACGAGCAGTACTTC.